A selection of T cell receptor beta chains follows, all from one sample in a study of identical twins. A single record per CDR3 protein comes from TCRdb applying MiXCR to the 5' RACE reads. The sample shows hundreds of thousands of distinct CDR3 sequences, 8% to 9% of them seen only once. These data are also associated with another study on yellow fever vaccine responses in identical twins.

The sample was PBMCs. These receptors were obtained from a young woman in good health. CDR3s include the opening cysteine and the closing phenylalanine or tryptophan. A D gene is named only where the DNA matches it firmly. Part of the rows lack a size; the others show once, few, many or a class for expanded clones.

>-|TRBD2|TRBV29-1|TRBJ2-5
CSGGLVGETQYF
TGCAGCGGGGGACTAGTCGGGGAGACCCAGTACTTC
>-|TRBD2|TRBV4-2|TRBJ2-4
CASSQDQTSGRVNIQYF
TGTGCCAGCAGCCAAGACCAAACTAGCGGGAGGGTGAACATTCAGTACTTC
>-|-|TRBV3-1|TRBJ2-2
CASAHPGGTGELFF
TGTGCCAGCGCCCACCCCGGAGGCACCGGGGAGCTGTTTTTT
>-|TRBD2|TRBV20-1|TRBJ2-7
CSAPGLDSYEQYF
TGCAGTGCCCCGGGACTAGATTCCTACGAGCAGTACTTC
>many|-|TRBV7-9|TRBJ2-1
CASSLGEVRREEQFF
TGTGCCAGCAGCTTAGGGGAGGTGAGGCGTGAAGAGCAGTTCTTC
>-|-|TRBV6-2/TRBV6-3|TRBJ2-7
CASSYSTLYEQYF
TGTGCCAGCAGTTACTCGACTCTTTACGAGCAGTACTTC
>few|TRBD2|TRBV4-3|TRBJ2-1
CASSQASLAGSLNEQFF
TGCGCCAGCAGCCAAGCGAGTCTAGCGGGGAGCCTCAATGAGCAGTTCTTC
>-|-|TRBV19|TRBJ2-7
CASSIKAESSYEQYF
TGTGCCAGTAGTATAAAGGCGGAGAGCTCCTACGAGCAGTACTTC
>few|TRBD2|TRBV14|TRBJ2-1
CASSQVLAGVFGEQFF
TGTGCCAGCAGCCAAGTATTAGCGGGTGTGTTTGGCGAGCAGTTCTTC
>few|-|TRBV7-8|TRBJ2-1
CASSWLERSYNEQFF
TGTGCCAGCAGCTGGCTCGAGCGCTCCTACAATGAGCAGTTCTTC
>-|TRBD2|TRBV5-1|TRBJ2-1
CASSTLAGGVNDEQFF
TGCGCCAGCAGCACCCTAGCGGGAGGTGTCAACGATGAGCAGTTCTTC
>-|-|TRBV29-1|TRBJ1-2
CSVEQGIYGYTF
TGCAGCGTTGAACAGGGGATCTATGGCTACACCTTC
>few|TRBD2|TRBV6-2/TRBV6-3|TRBJ2-7
CASSSSGTSGRLAYEQYF
TGTGCCAGCAGTTCATCCGGGACTAGCGGGAGGTTGGCCTACGAGCAGTACTTC
>-|TRBD2|TRBV30|TRBJ2-7
CAWSVRVAGEQYF
TGTGCCTGGAGTGTACGGGTAGCGGGGGAGCAGTACTTC
>few|-|TRBV27|TRBJ1-5
CASSVQGRDQPQHF
TGTGCCAGCAGTGTTCAGGGTCGGGATCAGCCCCAGCATTTT
>few|-|TRBV20-1|TRBJ2-7
CSAREKVRYEQYF
TGCAGTGCTAGAGAGAAGGTTAGGTACGAGCAGTACTTC
>-|TRBD2|TRBV6-2/TRBV6-3|TRBJ2-3
CASSWTTGTSGLDTQYF
TGTGCCAGCAGTTGGACCACCGGGACTAGCGGGCTAGATACGCAGTATTTT
>few|TRBD2|TRBV12-3/TRBV12-4|TRBJ2-1
CASGSGRALEQFF
TGTGCCAGCGGTAGCGGGAGGGCTCTTGAGCAGTTCTTC
>few|-|TRBV27|TRBJ2-1
CASSLLGQGIYNEQFF
TGTGCCAGCAGTTTATTAGGTCAGGGGATATACAATGAGCAGTTCTTC
>few|-|TRBV29-1|TRBJ2-1
CSADFYNEQFF
TGCAGCGCAGACTTCTACAATGAGCAGTTCTTC
>many|-|TRBV20-1|TRBJ2-3
CSASRLARSTDTQYF
TGCAGTGCTAGTAGGTTGGCTAGAAGCACAGATACGCAGTATTTT
>-|-|TRBV7-3|TRBJ1-6
CASSENTNSPLHF
TGTGCCAGCAGCGAAAATACTAATTCACCCCTCCACTTT